What follows are 7 T cell receptor beta chains derived from one specimen sequenced in a study of control samples from healthy donors and cancer patients. Only in-frame clones appear in the TCRdb table, and some are missing; sequencing was by immunoSEQ multiplex PCR. This table holds tens of thousands of clones, over 65% found once. Sequencing used blood. These receptors all stem from a man aged 50 to 60 in good health.

The chain employs TRBV10-3 and TRBJ1-1, with a tentative D call TRBD1 (5 bases). Germline CDR1 ENHRY, CDR2 SYGVKD. Between the trimmed V and J ends, which lost 0 bases and 8 bases, there was a span of 13 bases. The CDR3 is 14 amino acids. CDR3 nucleotides: TGTGCCATCAGTGAGTCGGGGGATACATCGGAAGCTTTCTTT. Translating gives CAISESGDTSEAFF.

The chain combines TRBV19 with TRBJ1-4; no definite D call. The length of the CDR3 is 12 residues. Germline V gene lookup returns CDR1 LNHDA and CDR2 SQIVND (reference sequence). The V end was cut by 3 bases, the J end by 12 bases, with 11 bases between. CDR3 loop: CASSIMMDELFF. The CDR3 nucleotides read TGTGCCAGTAGTATCATGATGGACGAACTGTTTTTT. The full variable domain, rest sourced from reference TRBV19 and TRBJ1-4, is DGGITQSPKYLFRKEGQNVTLSCEQNLNHDAMYWYRQDPGQGLRLIYYSQIVNDFQKGDIAEGYSVSREKKESFPLTVTSAQKNPTAFYLCASSIMMDELFFGSGTQLSVL.

J is TRBJ2-7 and V is TRBV5-1; D possibly matches TRBD1 or TRBD2 (6 bases each). Looked up from germline, CDR1 is SGHRS and CDR2 is YFSETQ. The CDR3 loop spans 15 amino acids. V dropped 2 bases and J dropped 3 bases, with 15 bases sitting between them. CDR3 residues: CASSLGGMGLYEQYF. Here the CDR3 DNA reads TGCGCCAGCAGCTTAGGGGGGATGGGGCTCTACGAGCAGTACTTC.

The chain employs TRBV7-2 and TRBJ1-2; D not resolved. Between the trimmed V and J ends, which lost 1 base and 2 bases, there was a span of 20 bases. The CDR3 totals 18 residues. Germline loops: CDR1 SGHTA, CDR2 FQGNSA. CDR3 residues: CASSLGYGQSLLNYGYTF. The CDR3 bases are TGTGCCAGCAGCTTAGGTTACGGGCAGTCACTCTTAAACTATGGCTACACCTTC.

The rearrangement joins TRBV7-2 to TRBJ2-3; 11 nucleotides line up with TRBD2. Germline CDR1 is SGHTA and CDR2 is FQGNSA. This CDR3 has 15 residues. The junction had 3 bases not matched to a gene; V was cut back by 5 bases and J by 2 bases. In nucleotides, the CDR3 is TGTGCCAGCAGCGTTAGCGGGAGGGCCACAGATACGCAGTATTTT. Translated: CASSVSGRATDTQYF.

This clone was detected only once. CDR3 sequence reads: CASRSGGREKLFF. The DNA of the CDR3 is TGTGCCAGCAGATCAGGGGGCCGGGAAAAACTGTTTTTT. This chain connects TRBV27 to TRBJ1-4, with 8 bases identical to TRBD1. Germline V gene lookup returns CDR1 MNHEY and CDR2 SMNVEV (reference sequence). The V gene end was trimmed by 6 bases and the J gene end by 8 bases; junction bases not matched to a gene: 5. This CDR3 spans 13 amino acids.

This clone came up a few times. Compared with germline, one end of the junction differs, possibly owing to a read error. The DNA of the CDR3 is TGTGCCAGCACCTTGGAAGGGACAGGGAATGAAAAACTGTTTTTT. This gives the protein CASTLEGTGNEKLFF. This sequence joins TRBV5-5 and TRBJ1-4, with 9 bases fitting TRBD1. CDR3 length equals 15 residues. The germline V gene has CDR1 SGHKS and CDR2 YYEKEE (reference sequence).